The source of this TCR beta chain is a study of blood T cell repertoires in COVID-19. Germline V gives CDR1 SGHRS, CDR2 YFSETQ. With 4 bases removed from V and 5 bases from J, the gap between germline ends came to 18 bases. The CDR3 is 15 residues long. The study counted Cohort 3 donors as recovered given two negative PCRs, clearance, or symptom resolution. Authors' processing steps: Reference gene primer amplification in the assay estimated nucleated cell counts. Profiling relied on immunoSEQ multiplex PCR, and the TCRdb table lists in-frame clones only, not all of them. That table supplies the V and J calls and clone size; D and trimming were determined from the DNA. This table holds approximately 200,000 clones, 70% to 90% found once.

The gene calls are TRBV5-1 and TRBJ2-5, with a possible D match to TRBD2 (5 bases). The sample consisted of PBMCs or T cells enriched from blood (not recorded which). The origin of this receptor is a man in his thirties or forties who had recovered from COVID-19. The DNA for the CDR3 is TGCGCCAGCAGCCCGGAAACGGACTTAGGGGAGACCCAGTACTTC. Translation: CASSPETDLGETQYF.